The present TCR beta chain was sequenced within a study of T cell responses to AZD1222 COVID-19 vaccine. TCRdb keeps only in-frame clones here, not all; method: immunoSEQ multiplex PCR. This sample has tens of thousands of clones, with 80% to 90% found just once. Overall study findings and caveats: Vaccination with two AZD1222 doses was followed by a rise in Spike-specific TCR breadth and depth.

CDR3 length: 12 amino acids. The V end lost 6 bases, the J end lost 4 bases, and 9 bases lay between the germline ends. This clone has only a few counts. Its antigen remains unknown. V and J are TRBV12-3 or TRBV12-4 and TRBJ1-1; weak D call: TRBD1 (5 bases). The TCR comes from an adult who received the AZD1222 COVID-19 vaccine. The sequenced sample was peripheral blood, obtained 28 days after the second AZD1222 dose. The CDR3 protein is CASSQGFTEAFF. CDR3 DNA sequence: TGTGCCAGCAGCCAGGGCTTCACTGAAGCTTTCTTT.